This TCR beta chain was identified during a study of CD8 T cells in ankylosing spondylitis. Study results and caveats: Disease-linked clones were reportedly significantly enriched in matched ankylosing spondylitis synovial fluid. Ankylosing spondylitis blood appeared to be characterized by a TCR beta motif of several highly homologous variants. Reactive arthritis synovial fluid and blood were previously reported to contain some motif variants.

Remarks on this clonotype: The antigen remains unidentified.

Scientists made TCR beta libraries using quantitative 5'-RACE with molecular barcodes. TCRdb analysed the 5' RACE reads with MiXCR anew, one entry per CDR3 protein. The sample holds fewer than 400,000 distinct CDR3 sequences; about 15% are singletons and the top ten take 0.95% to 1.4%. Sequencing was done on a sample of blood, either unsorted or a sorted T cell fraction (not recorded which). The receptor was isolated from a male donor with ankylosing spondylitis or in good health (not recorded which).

In DNA, the CDR3 is TGTGCCAGCAGCTTGACAGGGGGGGATGAGCAGTTCTTC. It is translated as CASSLTGGDEQFF. V usage is TRBV5-6 and J usage is TRBJ2-1; tentatively, D is TRBD1 (8 bases). This CDR3 contains 13 residues. Trimming stripped 1 base from V and 8 bases from J, with 10 bases between. Germline CDR1 is SGHDT and CDR2 is YYEEEE.